This T cell receptor (beta chain) was found in a study of blood T cell repertoires in COVID-19. About the study: Acute-phase and convalescent COVID-19 samples originated in the United States, Italy and Spain.

CDR1 is MNHEY and CDR2 is SMNVEV in the germline V gene (reference sequence). This CDR3 contains 15 residues. The V and J ends lost 8 bases and 6 bases, in that order; junction bases with no gene match: 9. Under the authors' procedure: Estimation of nucleated cell counts was performed using reference gene primer amplification. The repertoire was sequenced with immunoSEQ multiplex PCR; TCRdb's copy has only in-frame clones and lacks some. V and J calls and clone size follow that table, whereas D and trimming were derived from the DNA. The sample has a few hundred thousand clones; around 85% are singletons.

The chain links TRBV27 to TRBJ2-2, with TRBD1 matching 10 bases. This receptor was taken from a woman aged 18-29 years with acute or convalescent COVID-19. What was sequenced was peripheral blood. CDR3 DNA sequence: TGTGCCAGCCACCCGGGACAGGGGATCCCCGGGGAGCTGTTTTTT. Encoded protein: CASHPGQGIPGELFF.